The 3 T cell receptor beta chains below were found in one sample sequenced in a study of cytomegalovirus exposure and HLA in healthy donors. Vbeta (60) and Jbeta (13) primers were used in the PCR. The assay was immunoSEQ multiplex PCR, and TCRdb's table has in-frame clones only and misses some. The table has about 110,000 clones, 65% to 85% seen once. What was sequenced was PBMCs. All receptors come from a woman younger than 30 in good health and CMV-seronegative.

The rearrangement uses TRBV4-1 and TRBJ1-2, with D unresolved. Germline CDR1 is MGHRA and CDR2 is YSYEKL. This CDR3 region has 12 residues. Trimming removed 3 bases from V and 5 bases from J, with 7 bases in between. This CDR3 reads CASSQAGYGYTF. The CDR3 coding sequence is TGCGCCAGCAGCCAGGCGGGTTATGGCTACACCTTC.

This clone is a singleton in its sample. The chain has TRBV11-2 and TRBJ2-3, with 8 bases fitting TRBD2. The CDR3 has 19 amino acids. CDR1 and CDR2 from the germline V gene are SGHAT and FQNNGV. V lost 5 bases and J lost 2; bases outside the gene matches: 18. The CDR3 loop is CASSRGSGGSLLATDTQYF. As DNA, the CDR3 is TGTGCCAGCAGCAGAGGATCGGGAGGGTCCTTGTTGGCCACAGATACGCAGTATTTT.

V is TRBV28 and J is TRBJ1-5, with a weak D call TRBD1 (5 bases). CDR3 length: 16 residues. Per germline, CDR1 MDHEN and CDR2 SYDVKM. V was clipped by 3 bases and J by 0 bases, with 12 bases between them. CDR3 in amino acids: CASSFDRYNSNQPQHF. As DNA, the CDR3 is TGTGCCAGCAGTTTTGACAGATACAATAGCAATCAGCCCCAGCATTTT. Full variable domain (missing parts from reference TRBV28 and TRBJ1-5): DVKVTQSSRYLVKRTGEKVFLECVQDMDHENMFWYRQDPGLGLRLIYFSYDVKMKEKGDIPEGYSVSREKKERFSLILESASTNQTSMYLCASSFDRYNSNQPQHFGDGTRLSIL.